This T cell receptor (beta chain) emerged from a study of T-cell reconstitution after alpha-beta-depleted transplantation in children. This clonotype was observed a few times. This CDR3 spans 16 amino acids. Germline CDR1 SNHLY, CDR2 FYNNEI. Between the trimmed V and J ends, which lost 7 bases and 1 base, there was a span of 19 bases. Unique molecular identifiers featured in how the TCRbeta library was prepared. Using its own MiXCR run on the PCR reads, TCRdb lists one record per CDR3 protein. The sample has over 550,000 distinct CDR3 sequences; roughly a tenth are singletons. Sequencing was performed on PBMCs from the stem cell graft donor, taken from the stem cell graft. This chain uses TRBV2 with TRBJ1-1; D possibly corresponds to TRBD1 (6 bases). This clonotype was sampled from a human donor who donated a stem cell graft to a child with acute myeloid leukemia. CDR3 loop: CASTLRTDSSNTEAFF. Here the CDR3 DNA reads TGTGCCAGCACATTAAGAACGGACAGTTCGAACACTGAAGCTTTCTTT.